This is a list of T cell receptor beta chains from one sample in a study of blood T cell repertoires in COVID-19. The method was immunoSEQ multiplex PCR; TCRdb's version includes in-frame clones alone and lacks a portion of them. Here the sample spans tens of thousands of clones, 80% to 90% being singletons. The sample comprised peripheral blood. The receptors were sampled from a woman aged 55-70 years with acute or convalescent COVID-19. Each CDR3 is given with its conserved first and last residue. A D gene is named only where the DNA matches it firmly. Not all rows give a size; the values are once, few, many and, for expanded clones, a class.

J	V	D	size	DNA	CDR3
TRBJ2-3	TRBV7-2	TRBD2	-	TGTGCCAGCACCGAACTGGCGGGGGGAGAAACAGATACGCAGTATTTT	CASTELAGGETDTQYF
TRBJ2-3	TRBV24-1	-	-	TGTGCCACCAGTGATACTGGGGGGGGCGCAGATACGCAGTATTTT	CATSDTGGGADTQYF
TRBJ2-3	TRBV4-1	TRBD2	-	TGCGCCAGCAGCCAGGGACTAGCGGGGGGGGCGGCAGATACGCAGTATTTT	CASSQGLAGGAADTQYF
TRBJ1-4	TRBV2	TRBD1	-	TGTGCCAGCAGTGCCGGACAGGGGATAAACGAAAAACTGTTTTTT	CASSAGQGINEKLFF
TRBJ1-5	TRBV5-6	TRBD1	-	TGTGCCAGCAGCTTGGCCGGTTCGACAGGGGGCTTGAGACAGCCCCAGCATTTT	CASSLAGSTGGLRQPQHF
TRBJ1-6	TRBV10-2	TRBD1	many	TGCGCCAGCAGTGAGGCCGACAGGGAGAGTTCACCCCTCCACTTT	CASSEADRESSPLHF
TRBJ2-1	TRBV7-2	TRBD2	few	TGTGCCAGCAGCTTCGAAGCGGGGGGGTACAATGAGCAGTTCTTC	CASSFEAGGYNEQFF
TRBJ2-5	TRBV5-1	TRBD1	-	TGCGCCAGCAGCTTGGCAGGGGGCTTGGAGACCCAGTACTTC	CASSLAGGLETQYF
TRBJ2-1	TRBV9	-	-	TGTGCCAGCAGCGTCTCCGGGGGGCGGTATGAGCAGTTCTTC	CASSVSGGRYEQFF
TRBJ2-2	TRBV7-2	TRBD1	-	TGTGCCAGCAGCACAGACGGGACAGGGAACACCGGGGAGCTGTTTTTT	CASSTDGTGNTGELFF
TRBJ2-3	TRBV6-2/TRBV6-3	TRBD2	-	TGTGCCAGCAGTTTAGAGTACATGGGACTAGCGGGCACAGATACGCAGTATTTT	CASSLEYMGLAGTDTQYF
TRBJ2-3	TRBV9	-	-	TGTGCCAGCAGCGTAGCTACTCGGGGGACTCGTTATTTT	CASSVATRGTRYF
TRBJ1-1	TRBV27	TRBD1	-	TGTGCCAGCAGGGACAGGGGCGTCGACACTGAAGCTTTCTTT	CASRDRGVDTEAFF
TRBJ2-6	TRBV6-5	-	once	TGTGCCAGCAGTTACCGGGGTTCTGGGGCCAACGTCCTGACTTTC	CASSYRGSGANVLTF
TRBJ2-5	TRBV7-2	-	-	TGTGCCAGCAGCTTCGAGGCTAGGCTCCAAGAGACCCAGTACTTC	CASSFEARLQETQYF
TRBJ1-2	TRBV30	TRBD1	-	TGTGCCTGGAGTGCATTGACAGGGGGGGAGTATGGCTACACCTTC	CAWSALTGGEYGYTF
TRBJ2-7	TRBV28	TRBD1	-	TGTGCCAGCAGTTCACCGGGACAGTTCTACGAGCAGTACTTC	CASSSPGQFYEQYF
TRBJ1-2	TRBV6-1	-	-	TGTGCCAGCAGTGATACGCGCTATGGCTACACCTTC	CASSDTRYGYTF
TRBJ1-2	TRBV27	TRBD1	-	TGTGCCAGCAGTTTAACAGGGGGCCATGGCTACACCTTC	CASSLTGGHGYTF
TRBJ1-2	TRBV5-1	-	few	TGCGCCAGCAGCTTGGCCGGGGGGACCATTGGCTATGGCTACACCTTC	CASSLAGGTIGYGYTF
TRBJ2-2	TRBV7-9	TRBD1	-	TGTGCCAGCAGCTTAGTTACAGGGGGGAACACCGGGGAGCTGTTTTTT	CASSLVTGGNTGELFF
TRBJ1-5	TRBV6-5	TRBD1	-	TGTGCCAGCAGCCTCGGGACAGGGAGAGAGCCCCAGCATTTT	CASSLGTGREPQHF
TRBJ1-1	TRBV30	-	-	TGTGCCTGGGTCGTGAACACTGAAGCTTTCTTT	CAWVVNTEAFF
TRBJ1-4	TRBV6-6	TRBD1	-	TGTGCCAGCAGTTACACGGACAGGGCTAATGAAAAACTGTTTTTT	CASSYTDRANEKLFF
TRBJ2-3	TRBV19	TRBD1	-	TGTGCCAGTAGGAGGAGAGGGGACAGTTTCAGCACAGATACGCAGTATTTT	CASRRRGDSFSTDTQYF
TRBJ2-5	TRBV7-6	TRBD2	few	TGTGCCAGCAGCTTATCCCTAGCGGTCCAAGAGACCCAGTACTTC	CASSLSLAVQETQYF
TRBJ1-1	TRBV19	-	-	TGTGCCAGTGGAGGTGGGAGGCTTCCTGAAGCTTTCTTT	CASGGGRLPEAFF